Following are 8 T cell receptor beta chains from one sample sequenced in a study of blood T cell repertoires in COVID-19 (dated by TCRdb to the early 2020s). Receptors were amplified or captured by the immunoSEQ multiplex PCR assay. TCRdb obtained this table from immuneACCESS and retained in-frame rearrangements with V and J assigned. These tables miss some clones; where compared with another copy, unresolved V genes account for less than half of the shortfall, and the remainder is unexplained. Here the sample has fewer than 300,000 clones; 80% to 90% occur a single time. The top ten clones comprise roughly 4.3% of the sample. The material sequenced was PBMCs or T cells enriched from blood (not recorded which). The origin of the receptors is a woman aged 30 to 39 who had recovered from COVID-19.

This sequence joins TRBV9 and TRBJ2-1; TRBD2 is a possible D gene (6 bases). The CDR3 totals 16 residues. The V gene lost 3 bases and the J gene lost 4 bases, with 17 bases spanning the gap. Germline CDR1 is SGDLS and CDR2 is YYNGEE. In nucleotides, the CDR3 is TGTGCCAGCAGCGCCGATCTAGCGCCAAGATACAATGAGCAGTTCTTC. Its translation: CASSADLAPRYNEQFF.

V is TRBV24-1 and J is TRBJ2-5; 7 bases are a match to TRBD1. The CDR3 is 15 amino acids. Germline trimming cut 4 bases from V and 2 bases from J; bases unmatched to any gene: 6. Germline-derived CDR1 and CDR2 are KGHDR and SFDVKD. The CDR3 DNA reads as TGTGCCACCAGTGACCGGGACAGAAATCAAGAGACCCAGTACTTC. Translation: CATSDRDRNQETQYF.

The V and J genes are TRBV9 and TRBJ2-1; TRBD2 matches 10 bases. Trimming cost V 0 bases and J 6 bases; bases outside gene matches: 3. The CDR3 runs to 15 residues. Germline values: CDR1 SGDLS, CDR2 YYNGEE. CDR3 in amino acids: CASSVGTSGINEQFF. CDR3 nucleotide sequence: TGTGCCAGCAGCGTAGGGACTAGCGGAATCAATGAGCAGTTCTTC.

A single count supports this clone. The CDR3 DNA sequence: TGTGCCAGCAGTTTAGGCGAGGGGGCAGGACAGGGGTGGGACTATGGCTACACCTTC. It encodes CASSLGEGAGQGWDYGYTF. The gene calls are TRBV28 and TRBJ1-2; 9 bases are shared with TRBD1. This CDR3 has 19 residues. Germline loops: CDR1 MDHEN, CDR2 SYDVKM. V trimming: 2 bases; J trimming: 3 bases; junction bases outside the gene matches: 16.

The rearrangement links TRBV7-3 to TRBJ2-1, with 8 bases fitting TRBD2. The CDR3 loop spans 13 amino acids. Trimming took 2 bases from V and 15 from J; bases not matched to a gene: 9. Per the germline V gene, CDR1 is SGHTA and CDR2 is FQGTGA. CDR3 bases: TGTGCCAGCAGCTTACAACTAGCGGATGCGTTGTTCTTC. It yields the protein CASSLQLADALFF.

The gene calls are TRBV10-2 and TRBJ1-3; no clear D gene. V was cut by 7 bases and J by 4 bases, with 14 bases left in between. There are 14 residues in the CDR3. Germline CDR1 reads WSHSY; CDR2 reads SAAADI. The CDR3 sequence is CASKTTAPGNTIYF. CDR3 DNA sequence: TGCGCCAGCAAGACCACAGCCCCCGGAAACACCATATATTTT.

Here the CDR3 DNA reads TGTGCCAGTATGAGGGCAGCTAACTATGGCTACACCTTC. As protein: CASMRAANYGYTF. The chain recombines TRBV19 with TRBJ1-2; D unclear. CDR1 is LNHDA and CDR2 is SQIVND in the germline V gene (reference sequence). Trimming took off 7 bases at V and 0 bases at J, with 9 bases between the two ends. CDR3 length: 13 residues.

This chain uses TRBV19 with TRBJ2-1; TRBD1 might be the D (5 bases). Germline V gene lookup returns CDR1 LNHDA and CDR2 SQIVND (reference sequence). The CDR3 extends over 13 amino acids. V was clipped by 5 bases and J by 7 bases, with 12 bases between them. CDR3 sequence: CASSGADFNEQFF. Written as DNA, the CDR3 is TGTGCCAGTAGTGGGGCAGATTTTAATGAGCAGTTCTTC. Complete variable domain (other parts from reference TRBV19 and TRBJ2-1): DGGITQSPKYLFRKEGQNVTLSCEQNLNHDAMYWYRQDPGQGLRLIYYSQIVNDFQKGDIAEGYSVSREKKESFPLTVTSAQKNPTAFYLCASSGADFNEQFFGPGTRLTVL.